A selection of T cell receptor beta chains follows, all from one sample in a study of blood T cell repertoires in COVID-19. Profiling relied on immunoSEQ multiplex PCR, and the TCRdb table lists in-frame clones only, not all of them. The sample yields 85,000 to 120,000 clones, roughly nine tenths seen once. Sequences were obtained from peripheral blood. These receptors were collected from a woman between 50 and 59 years old with COVID-19, enrolled during active disease. Each CDR3 is given without its conserved first and last residue. The order of the fields is clone size, V gene, J gene, CDR3 protein. For some rows the clone size is stated as once, few or many, or as a class when expanded; others skip it.

.	TRBV6-5	TRBJ1-1	ASSTGQTNTEAF
.	TRBV5-1	TRBJ1-4	ASSLEGQVNEKLF
.	TRBV10-1	TRBJ2-2	ASSPGTGEIGDTGELF
.	TRBV30	TRBJ2-1	AWSGRLYNEQF
.	TRBV6-1	TRBJ2-7	ASSDLAGGVYEQY
.	TRBV5-1	TRBJ1-2	ASSLDRGLGYT
.	TRBV3-1/TRBV3-2	TRBJ1-2	ASSQGATGGGGYT
.	TRBV6-1	TRBJ1-1	ASSDYGTGSTEAF
.	TRBV15	TRBJ1-5	ATSRGRTGVQPQH
once	TRBV21-1	TRBJ1-5	ASGGRRWNQPQH
.	TRBV4-2	TRBJ2-3	ASSQGSSEAGAPDTQY
.	TRBV5-4	TRBJ2-2	ASSFYRVVNTGELF
many	TRBV4-3	TRBJ2-2	ASSRGEGNTGELF
once	TRBV18	TRBJ1-6	ASSGGQGNSPLH
.	TRBV19	TRBJ2-1	ASSGNTGVLGNEQF
.	TRBV9	TRBJ1-2	ASSVGSYGYT
.	TRBV7-6	TRBJ1-1	ASSEDRVNTEAF
.	TRBV11-2	TRBJ1-3	ASRPTGNSGNTIY
.	TRBV27	TRBJ2-7	ASRRTGVHEQY
once	TRBV11-2	TRBJ2-1	ASSLVTADNEQF
.	TRBV28	TRBJ1-2	ASSAQGYGYT
.	TRBV5-4	TRBJ2-7	ASSFKGAIVYEQY
.	TRBV5-1	TRBJ1-5	ASSPGEYSNQPQH
.	TRBV5-1	TRBJ2-5	ASSLQGYQETQY
.	TRBV5-6	TRBJ2-7	ASSDSGAYEQY
.	TRBV7-9	TRBJ2-1	ASSHSGTSGGANEQF
.	TRBV7-9	TRBJ1-4	ASSLAVTVYDEKLF
.	TRBV10-3	TRBJ1-1	ATKDRGPTEAF
.	TRBV4-3	TRBJ1-2	ASSPGTGDGYT
.	TRBV14	TRBJ1-2	ASSHFDRANYGYT
.	TRBV5-6	TRBJ2-3	ASSMGQGADTQY
.	TRBV10-3	TRBJ2-1	AIIYAGTDYNEQF
.	TRBV5-1	TRBJ2-1	ASSPGGAFRNEQF
.	TRBV7-2	TRBJ1-5	ASSLAGGRGQPQH
.	TRBV19	TRBJ2-7	ASSIGLGRGYEQY
few	TRBV2	TRBJ1-6	ASSGLMAGSPLH
.	TRBV12-5	TRBJ1-2	ASAPTEIYGYT